The T cell receptor (beta chain) described here comes from a study of early T cells in non-severe SARS-CoV-2 infection. Researchers attached unique molecular identifiers to individual cDNA molecules. TCRdb analysed the 5' RACE reads with MiXCR anew, one entry per CDR3 protein. The sample lists about 50,000 distinct CDR3 sequences, 5% to 6% seen once, with 5% to 5.5% in the top ten. J gave up 1 base and V 8 bases, and 16 bases lay outside the gene matches. Germline V gene lookup returns CDR1 MNHEY and CDR2 SVGEGT. This CDR3 spans 18 amino acids. The sequencing here drew on whole blood, taken at baseline. This clonotype was sampled from an adult who was a healthcare worker with PCR-confirmed SARS-CoV-2 infection or an uninfected control (not recorded which). The chain couples TRBV6-2 or TRBV6-3 to TRBJ2-3; 9 nucleotides line up with TRBD1. CDR3 nucleotide sequence: TGTGCCAGCGGCCATAAGAACAGGGGGCGAATAGGCACAGATACGCAGTATTTT. Its translation is CASGHKNRGRIGTDTQYF.